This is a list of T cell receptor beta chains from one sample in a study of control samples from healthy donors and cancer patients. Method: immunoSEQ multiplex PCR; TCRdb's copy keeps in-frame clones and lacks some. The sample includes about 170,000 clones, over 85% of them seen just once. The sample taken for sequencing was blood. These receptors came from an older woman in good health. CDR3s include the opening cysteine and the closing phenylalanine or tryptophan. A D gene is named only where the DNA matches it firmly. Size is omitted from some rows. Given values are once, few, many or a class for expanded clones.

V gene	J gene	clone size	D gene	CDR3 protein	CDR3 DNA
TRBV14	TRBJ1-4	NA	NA	CASSLRAAEKLFF	TGTGCCAGCAGCTTACGGGCGGCCGAAAAACTGTTTTTT
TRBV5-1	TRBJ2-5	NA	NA	CASSLVSSDSPSGTQYF	TGCGCCAGCAGCTTGGTTAGTTCGGACAGCCCGTCCGGGACCCAGTACTTC
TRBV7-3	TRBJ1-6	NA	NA	CASSLLSQGYNSPLHF	TGTGCCAGCAGCTTACTCTCCCAGGGCTATAATTCACCCCTCCACTTT
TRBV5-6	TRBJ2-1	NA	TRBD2	CASSLYGLAGFYNEQFF	TGTGCCAGCAGCTTGTACGGACTAGCGGGTTTCTACAATGAGCAGTTCTTC
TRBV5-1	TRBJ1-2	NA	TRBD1	CASSEGQGDYGYTF	TGCGCCAGCAGCGAAGGACAGGGCGACTATGGCTACACCTTC
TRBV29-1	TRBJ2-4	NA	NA	CSVEGALAKNIQYF	TGCAGCGTTGAAGGGGCATTAGCCAAAAACATTCAGTACTTC
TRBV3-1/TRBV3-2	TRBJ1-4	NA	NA	CASSQADRDEKLFF	TGTGCCAGCAGCCAAGCCGATAGGGATGAAAAACTGTTTTTT
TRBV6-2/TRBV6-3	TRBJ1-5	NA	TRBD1	CASSDRHGTGYSNQPQHF	TGTGCCAGCAGTGACCGTCACGGGACAGGGTATAGCAATCAGCCCCAGCATTTT
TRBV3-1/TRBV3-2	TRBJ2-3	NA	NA	CASSPVSHTDTQYF	TGTGCCAGCAGCCCGGTCTCACACACAGATACGCAGTATTTT
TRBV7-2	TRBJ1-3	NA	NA	CASSLRYSGNTIYF	TGTGCCAGCAGCCTCAGATACTCTGGAAACACCATATATTTT
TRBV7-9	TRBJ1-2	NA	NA	CATSRRPKGDGYTF	TGTGCCACCTCCAGACGACCGAAGGGGGATGGCTACACCTTC
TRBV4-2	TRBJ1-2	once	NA	CASSPDGVGQATTGYTF	TGTGCCAGCAGCCCTGATGGAGTTGGTCAGGCCACTACCGGCTACACCTTC
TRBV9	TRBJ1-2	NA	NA	CASSPAPGVHGYTF	TGTGCCAGCAGCCCCGCCCCAGGGGTGCATGGCTACACCTTC
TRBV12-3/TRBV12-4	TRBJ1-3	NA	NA	CASNYLGGNTIYF	TGTGCCAGCAACTACTTGGGTGGAAACACCATATATTTT
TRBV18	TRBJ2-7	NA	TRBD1	CASSSLDRGRFEQYF	TGTGCCAGCTCATCCCTGGACAGGGGGCGCTTCGAGCAGTACTTC
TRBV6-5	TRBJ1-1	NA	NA	CASSSQGTEAFF	TGTGCCAGCAGTTCACAGGGAACTGAAGCTTTCTTT
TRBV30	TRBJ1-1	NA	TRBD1	CAWTQGQANTEAFF	TGTGCCTGGACCCAAGGACAGGCGAACACTGAAGCTTTCTTT
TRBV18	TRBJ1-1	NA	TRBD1	CASSPAGQGLGTEAFF	TGTGCCAGCTCACCAGCGGGACAGGGTTTGGGGACTGAAGCTTTCTTT
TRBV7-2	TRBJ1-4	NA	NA	CASSFAQGPNEKLFF	TGTGCCAGCAGCTTCGCACAGGGTCCTAATGAAAAACTGTTTTTT
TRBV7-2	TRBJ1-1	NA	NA	CASSLMYGAMNTEAFF	TGTGCCAGCAGCTTAATGTATGGGGCCATGAACACTGAAGCTTTCTTT
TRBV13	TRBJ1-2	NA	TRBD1	CASSVGTGDYGYTF	TGTGCCAGCAGCGTCGGGACAGGGGACTATGGCTACACCTTC
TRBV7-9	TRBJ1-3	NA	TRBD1	CASSPRDRYSGNTIYF	TGTGCCAGCAGCCCCCGGGACAGGTACTCTGGAAACACCATATATTTT
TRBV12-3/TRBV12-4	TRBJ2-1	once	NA	CASSLHGEQFF	TGTGCCAGCAGTCTCCATGGTGAGCAGTTCTTC
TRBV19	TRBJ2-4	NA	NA	CASSAAVVGAKNIQYF	TGTGCCAGTAGTGCCGCGGTTGTCGGGGCCAAAAACATTCAGTACTTC
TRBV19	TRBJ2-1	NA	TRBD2	CASMSPSGGPYNEQFF	TGTGCCAGTATGTCGCCTAGCGGGGGGCCGTACAATGAGCAGTTCTTC
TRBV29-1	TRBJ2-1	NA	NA	CSVGGFNEQFF	TGCAGCGTTGGAGGGTTTAATGAGCAGTTCTTC
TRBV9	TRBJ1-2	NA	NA	CASSVGTAYNYGYTF	TGTGCCAGCAGCGTAGGTACAGCCTATAACTATGGCTACACCTTC
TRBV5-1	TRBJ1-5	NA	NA	CASSSGQSNQPQHF	TGCGCCAGCAGCTCAGGACAGAGCAATCAGCCCCAGCATTTT
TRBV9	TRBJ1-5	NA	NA	CASSSGTNSNQPQHF	TGTGCCAGCAGCTCCGGGACAAATAGCAATCAGCCCCAGCATTTT
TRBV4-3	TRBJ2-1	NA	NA	CASSPGATLQHNEQFF	TGCGCCAGCAGCCCGGGTGCTACCCTTCAACACAATGAGCAGTTCTTC
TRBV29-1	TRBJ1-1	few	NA	CSVGEGTGASFF	NA
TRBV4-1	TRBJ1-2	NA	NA	CASSRTERDSNYGYTF	TGCGCCAGCAGCCGAACCGAGCGGGACTCTAACTATGGCTACACCTTC
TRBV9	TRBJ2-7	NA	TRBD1	CASSPPGTGRSYEQYF	TGTGCCAGCAGCCCCCCCGGGACAGGGAGGTCCTACGAGCAGTACTTC